The 8 T cell receptor beta chains below come from one sample, sequenced in a study of cytotoxic CD8 clonotypes in ibrutinib-treated CLL. The method was immunoSEQ multiplex PCR; TCRdb's version includes in-frame clones alone and lacks a portion of them. The sample lists about 250,000 clones; 70% were seen once. This specimen consisted of PBMCs, obtained after 24 months of ibrutinib treatment. Source of these receptors: a human donor with chronic lymphocytic leukemia.

The chain uses TRBV25-1 and TRBJ1-1; unclear D gene. The CDR3 loop spans 13 amino acids. V was cut by 7 bases and J by 9 bases, with 18 bases left in between. Germline V CDR1 and CDR2: MGHDK, SYGVNS. This chain's CDR3 is CASTHFGRAQAFF. The CDR3 nucleotides are TGTGCCAGCACCCACTTTGGGCGGGCTCAAGCTTTCTTT.

The J gene is TRBJ2-5, the V gene TRBV7-3, with TRBD1 matching over 7 bases. Germline trimming cut 8 bases from V and 1 base from J; bases unmatched to any gene: 16. Germline CDR1 SGHTA, CDR2 FQGTGA. The CDR3 has 17 amino acids. DNA of the CDR3: TGTGCCAGCCCCGAGGGGGCGGACCCATGGTCCCAAGAGACCCAGTACTTC. It yields the protein CASPEGADPWSQETQYF.

The gene calls are TRBV25-1 and TRBJ2-6, with D unclear. Deletions cut 3 bases from V and 1 base from J, with 4 bases between. This CDR3 has 14 residues. Germline V gene lookup returns CDR1 MGHDK and CDR2 SYGVNS. The CDR3, as DNA: TGTGCCAGCAGTGACGGATCTGGGGCCAACGTCCTGACTTTC. Translated: CASSDGSGANVLTF.

The genes are TRBV25-1 and TRBJ2-2; possible D gene TRBD1, 6 bases. V lost 5 bases and J 3 bases, leaving 16 bases between the germline ends. Germline V gene sequence: CDR1 MGHDK, CDR2 SYGVNS. The CDR3 is 16 residues long. The CDR3 DNA reads TGTGCCAGCAGTCCCCTCTGGGCAGGGGACACCGGGGAGCTGTTTTTT. It codes for CASSPLWAGDTGELFF. Full variable domain (missing parts from reference TRBV25-1 and TRBJ2-2): EADIYQTPRYLVIGTGKKITLECSQTMGHDKMYWYQQDPGMELHLIHYSYGVNSTEKGDLSSESTVSRIRTEHFPLTLESARPSHTSQYLCASSPLWAGDTGELFFGEGSRLTVL.

The rearrangement uses TRBV9 and TRBJ2-7; D is possibly TRBD2 (5 bases). V lost 0 bases and J lost 2, with 15 bases in between. The germline V gene encodes CDR1 SGDLS and CDR2 YYNGEE. The CDR3 covers 16 residues. CDR3 amino acids: CASSVDGGIPAYEQYF. The CDR3 coding sequence is TGTGCCAGCAGCGTAGACGGAGGTATACCGGCCTACGAGCAGTACTTC.

This clone was seen more than once but under ten times. The rearrangement uses TRBV18 and TRBJ1-1, with D possibly matching TRBD1 (5 bases). Trimming took off 3 bases at V and 5 bases at J, with 13 bases between the two ends. This CDR3 is built from 14 residues. CDR1 KGHSH and CDR2 LQKENI come from the germline V gene. The CDR3 sequence: CASSPMTGGTEAFF. CDR3 in DNA: TGTGCCAGCTCACCCATGACCGGGGGGACTGAAGCTTTCTTT.

The V call is TRBV29-1, the J call TRBJ2-5; D is possibly TRBD1 or TRBD2 (5 bases each). V was clipped by 3 bases and J by 9 bases, with 14 bases between them. The CDR3 sequence is 12 residues long. Germline CDR1 and CDR2: SQVTM and ANQGSEA. CDR3 residues: CSVEAGAVAQYF. The CDR3 bases are TGCAGCGTTGAGGCCGGGGCCGTGGCCCAGTACTTC.

Only a few counts were recorded for this clone. Distinct nucleotide sequences in the sample also encode this CDR3. The chain has TRBV7-6 and TRBJ2-3; D unclear. The CDR3 totals 13 residues. V lost 3 bases, J lost 4 bases, and 8 bases lay in between. In germline, CDR1 is SGHVS, CDR2 FNYEAQ. In DNA, the CDR3 is TGTGCCAGCAGCTTGAGTTCGGCAGATACGCAGTATTTT. Its translation: CASSLSSADTQYF.